The clone carrying this TCR beta chain was seen more than once but under ten times. Antigen unknown. MiXCR, applied by TCRdb to the 5' RACE reads, yields one record per CDR3 protein. The data contain about half a million distinct CDR3 sequences, 15% to 20% of them singletons. This specimen belongs to a study of T-cell memory formation after mild COVID-19. General observations from the study: Of the contracting clones, CD4+ ones lay mainly in CM and EM, and CD8+ ones in EMRA. Pre-infection memory carried some responding clones, suggesting that cross-reactive memory joined. From day 15 to 85, contracting clones were balanced between CD4 and CD8, whereas later expanders leaned toward CD4+.

The CDR3 length is 15 residues. V gave up 7 bases and J gave up 4 bases; unmatched junction bases: 7. Germline V gene sequence: CDR1 SEHNR, CDR2 FQNEAQ (reference sequence). The sequence derives from an adult woman who had mild COVID-19 (a few samples of this study predate the infection). Cell type and time point are not known. This chain links TRBV7-9 with TRBJ2-2, with TRBD1 identical over 9 bases. The sequenced sample consisted of PBMCs or a T cell subset sorted from them (not recorded which). The CDR3 protein is CASIDTGGSTGELFF. CDR3 in DNA: TGTGCCAGCATCGACACAGGGGGCAGCACCGGGGAGCTGTTTTTT.